The entry below describes one T cell receptor (beta chain). No antigen is known for it. This sample is drawn from a study of response to subunit inactivated influenza vaccine. General study points: With each seasonal influenza vaccination, the authors suggested, few new T cells are recruited.

This CDR3 is built from 15 residues. The V gene lost 4 bases and the J gene lost 2 bases, with 13 bases spanning the gap. CDR1 and CDR2 from the germline V gene are SGHAT and FQNNGV. TCRdb re-analysed the RT-PCR reads in MiXCR, keeping a single row per CDR3 protein. Found here are some 640,000 distinct CDR3 sequences, roughly 14% of them singletons; the top ten hold approximately 7%. Specimen: PBMCs from blood, collected around 14 days before vaccination. The origin of this receptor is a man aged 45 to 65 who received an inactivated influenza vaccine. The V call is TRBV11-2, the J call TRBJ2-3, with a tentative D call TRBD2 (6 bases). CDR3 nucleotides: TGTGCCAGCAGCTGGGGAGGTGCGGTCACAGATACGCAGTATTTT. It yields the protein CASSWGGAVTDTQYF.